One sample yielded the 15 T cell receptor beta chains listed below, sequenced in a study of cytomegalovirus exposure and HLA in healthy donors. The PCR was carried out with 60 Vbeta primers and 13 Jbeta primers. Assay: immunoSEQ multiplex PCR; the TCRdb copy retains only in-frame clones and omits some. The top ten hold less than 4.5% of the sample, which has 150,000 to 200,000 clones, 81% seen once. Sample: PBMCs. The source is a man between 50 and 59 years old in good health and CMV-seronegative.

The chain carries TRBV18 and TRBJ1-1; TRBD1 agrees at 9 bases. The V segment lost 5 bases and the J segment 0 bases; nucleotides outside the gene matches: 10. In germline, CDR1 is KGHSH, CDR2 LQKENI. The CDR3 runs to 17 residues. CDR3 sequence reads: CASSVLSGQGLNTEAFF. The CDR3 DNA follows: TGTGCCAGCTCAGTCCTTTCGGGACAGGGATTGAACACTGAAGCTTTCTTT.

This rearrangement joins TRBV15 to TRBJ1-3; D may be TRBD1 (5 bases). The CDR3 extends over 16 amino acids. Germline V gene lookup returns CDR1 LNHNV and CDR2 YYDKDF (reference sequence). Trimming removed 5 bases at V and 2 bases at J, with 16 bases between. CDR3 DNA: TGTGCCACCAGCCCTGGGGCCCTCACGGCTGGAAACACCATATATTTT. As protein: CATSPGALTAGNTIYF.

The gene calls are TRBV7-2 and TRBJ2-5; TRBD1 agrees at 12 bases. The CDR3 totals 14 residues. Germline loops: CDR1 SGHTA, CDR2 FQGNSA. Trimming cost V 4 bases and J 6 bases; bases outside gene matches: 3. In DNA form, the CDR3 reads TGTGCCAGCAGCTCGGGACAGGGGGCAAAGACCCAGTACTTC. Amino acids: CASSSGQGAKTQYF.

The rearrangement joins TRBV11-2 to TRBJ2-2; TRBD1 agrees at 8 bases. Germline V lookup: CDR1 SGHAT, CDR2 FQNNGV. After removal of 5 bases from V and 5 bases from J, the junction contained 7 bases not matched to a gene. The CDR3 contains 15 residues. This CDR3 reads CASSPRTGKTGELFF. CDR3 DNA: TGTGCCAGCAGCCCCCGGACAGGGAAAACCGGGGAGCTGTTTTTT.

The chain joins TRBV27 to TRBJ2-7; D uncertain. Trimming left V 2 bases short and J 0 bases short, with 11 bases between. The CDR3 runs to 15 residues. CDR1 and CDR2 from the germline V gene are MNHEY and SMNVEV (reference sequence). DNA for the CDR3: TGTGCCAGCAGTTTACGGCAGGTACCCTCCTACGAGCAGTACTTC. This codes for CASSLRQVPSYEQYF.

Details on this clone: One junction end disagrees with the germline gene, perhaps due to a read error. This sequence joins TRBV7-8 and TRBJ1-5, with D perhaps matching TRBD1 (6 bases). CDR1 is SGHVS and CDR2 is FQNEAQ in the germline V gene. This CDR3 has 15 amino acids. DNA of the CDR3: TGTGCCAACAGCCCGATAGGGGACATAAAACAGCCCCAGCATTTT. This translates into CANSPIGDIKQPQHF.

The table lists this clone with a few counts. J is TRBJ2-7 and V is TRBV5-1; 8 bases fit TRBD2. Trimming cost V 5 bases and J 2 bases; bases outside gene matches: 9. CDR1 SGHRS and CDR2 YFSETQ come from the germline V gene. CDR3 length: 15 amino acids. CDR3 bases: TGCGCCAGCAGTTCCGTCGGGGGGGGAGCCTACGAGCAGTACTTC. It encodes CASSSVGGGAYEQYF.

The chain carries TRBV6-5 and TRBJ1-1, with unresolved D. The length of the CDR3 is 12 residues. The V end lost 6 bases, the J end lost 3 bases, and 8 bases lay between the germline ends. Per germline, CDR1 MNHEY and CDR2 SVGAGI. DNA for the CDR3: TGTGCCAGCAGCCGATCAGACACTGAAGCTTTCTTT. Protein sequence: CASSRSDTEAFF.

About this clone: One end of the junction does not line up with germline, which may come from a read error. The gene calls are TRBV7-9 and TRBJ1-2, with a weak D call TRBD1 (6 bases). CDR1 and CDR2 from the germline V gene are SEHNR and FQNEAQ (reference sequence). The CDR3 totals 17 residues. CDR3 loop: CSSSFFSGTGIGYGYTF. The CDR3 DNA is TGTTCCAGCAGCTTTTTCTCCGGAACAGGGATCGGGTATGGCTACACCTTC.

The chain combines TRBV7-8 with TRBJ2-1, with 9 bases that match TRBD1. This CDR3 region has 14 residues. CDR1 and CDR2 from the germline V gene are SGHVS and FQNEAQ. V lost 5 bases, J lost 8 bases, and 7 bases stayed unmatched. CDR3 amino acids: CASSPGQGFDEQFF. Here the CDR3 DNA reads TGTGCCAGCAGCCCGGGACAGGGTTTCGATGAGCAGTTCTTC.

The chain joins TRBV7-2 to TRBJ1-2; a weak D match, TRBD1 (5 bases). This CDR3 has 17 amino acids. Trimming took off 3 bases at V and 1 base at J, with 18 bases between the two ends. Germline values: CDR1 SGHTA, CDR2 FQGNSA. This CDR3 is CASSLGLGDYLNYGYTF. The CDR3 DNA reads TGTGCCAGCAGCTTGGGACTCGGGGACTACCTTAACTATGGCTACACCTTC.

In this sample, this clone turned up a few times. The chain employs TRBV7-9 and TRBJ2-1; 7 nucleotides line up with TRBD1. CDR3 length equals 15 residues. The V gene's germline CDR1 is SEHNR and CDR2 FQNEAQ (reference sequence). Trimming took 2 bases from V and 5 from J; bases not matched to a gene: 6. The CDR3 DNA reads as TGTGCCAGCAGCTTATCGGGACAGTACAACAATGAGCAGTTCTTC. Its translation is CASSLSGQYNNEQFF.

Points on this clone: The same CDR3 can be traced to other DNA sequences in this sample. The V call is TRBV27, the J call TRBJ1-6; the D gene is possibly TRBD1 (5 bases). V was cut by 2 bases and J by 3 bases, with 5 bases left in between. Germline CDR1 MNHEY, CDR2 SMNVEV (reference sequence). The CDR3 runs to 14 residues. The CDR3 nucleotides are TGTGCCAGCAGTTTAAGGGGCTATAATTCACCCCTCCACTTT. Residues: CASSLRGYNSPLHF.

This clone was seen more than once but under ten times. The chain links TRBV7-3 to TRBJ2-1; D call uncertain. This CDR3 comprises 14 residues. Looked up from germline, CDR1 is SGHTA and CDR2 is FQGTGA. V shed 0 bases and J shed 6 bases, with 9 bases lying between them. DNA for the CDR3: TGTGCCAGCAGCTTAACCCGGGTCGGCAATGAGCAGTTCTTC. Translating gives CASSLTRVGNEQFF. Full variable domain (missing parts from reference TRBV7-3 and TRBJ2-1): GAGVSQTPSNKVTEKGKYVELRCDPISGHTALYWYRQSLGQGPEFLIYFQGTGAADDSGLPNDRFFAVRPEGSVSTLKIQRTERGDSAVYLCASSLTRVGNEQFFGPGTRLTVL.

The chain carries TRBV5-1 and TRBJ2-7; tentative D call: TRBD1 (5 bases). This CDR3 comprises 13 residues. The V end was cut by 2 bases, the J end by 6 bases, with 12 bases between. The germline gives CDR1 SGHRS, CDR2 YFSETQ. Here the CDR3 DNA reads TGCGCCAGCAGCTTAGGGGCAGGGCGCGAGCAGTACTTC. It is translated as CASSLGAGREQYF.